This record covers a single T cell receptor (beta chain). Its target antigen remains unknown. Base qualities are missing; no much larger clone stands one base away. This sample is part of a study of blood T cell repertoires in COVID-19 (dated by TCRdb to 2018 to 2020). Context from the whole study: Samples from collaborators originated in the United States, Italy and Spain and spanned both the acute and convalescent phases of COVID-19. Where available, HLA class I and class II types were taken from metadata supplied by the sample provider and were not determined by assay-based typing. Deeply sampled blood TCRbeta repertoires from subjects exposed to, actively infected with, or recovered from COVID-19 were included in the dataset. The material from the prospective study consisted of cDNA or gDNA derived from T cells, B-cell-depleted T cells, or PBMCs. Samples were obtained from the ongoing ImmuneRACE study (first 160 participants) and from 950 to 1,500 subjects provided by 6 global collaborators. The repertoires were released in a freely available public database meant as a resource for research on the immune response to SARS-CoV-2. Sample metadata almost always included a de-identified subject ID, COVID-19 status, age in years and sex. Results the study describes overall, beyond this receptor: The amount of clinical and demographic metadata varied by source and participant and was provided uncurated.

The immunoSEQ Assay, a bias-controlled multiplex PCR, was used to amplify TCRbeta CDR3 regions from genomic DNA. In the paper's pipeline: The number of nucleated cells in each sample was estimated by amplification of reference gene primers within the assay. To quantify the absolute abundance of each unique TCRbeta CDR3 rearrangement, sequence reads were collapsed and filtered. For each sample, productive Simpson clonality was calculated as the square root of Simpson's diversity index over productive rearrangements. As stored in TCRdb, this immuneACCESS dataset retains in-frame rearrangements with V and J assigned. A fraction of the clones does not appear; measured against another copy, unresolved V genes explain less than half of the discrepancy, and the remainder lacks a known reason. V and J calls and clone size are as listed in that table; D and trimming were resolved from the DNA. The sample table contains 100,000 to 150,000 clones; only one count was recorded for about 85% of them. The top ten clones comprise 25% to 30% of the sample.

Whole blood was collected in K2EDTA tubes by collaborating institutions according to the institutions' own protocols. Collaborator samples were shipped for TCRbeta analysis as frozen whole blood, isolated PBMCs, or DNA extracted from either sample type. CDR1 SGHVS and CDR2 FQNEAQ are derived from the germline V gene. V lost 2 bases and J lost 6 bases; the stretch between them is 19 bases long. The CDR3 spans 16 residues, from the cysteine through the phenylalanine. The DNA shown is the 48-base CDR3, in frame from base 1. The chain links TRBV7-8 with TRBJ1-2; no D gene is confidently identified. The material sequenced was peripheral blood. The receptor comes from a woman of 80 years or more with acute or convalescent COVID-19. The CDR3 protein sequence reads: CASSLLSGLSLDGYTF. The sequenced DNA is TGTGCCAGCAGCTTACTGTCAGGACTATCACTCGATGGCTACACCTTC.